The present T cell receptor beta chain was sequenced within a study of T cell clonality in common variable immunodeficiency. Study-wide results and limits: CVID subjects had higher TCRbeta clonality than healthy controls, most marked in about a third. In common variable immunodeficiency, TCR beta chains reportedly carried fewer deletions and N-nucleotide insertions. Compared with controls, CVID subjects had fewer shared TCRbeta clones.

CVID subjects had received replacement immunoglobulin for at least one year. Of note for this clone: The target antigen is unknown. The read halts 3 residues ahead of the CDR3 end, with the missing end drawn from the germline J gene.

Germline-derived CDR1 and CDR2 are SEHNR and FQNEAQ (reference sequence). This CDR3 has 15 amino acids. Deletions cut 1 base from V and 4 bases from J, with 12 bases between. The protocol was immunoSEQ multiplex PCR, while the TCRdb copy is restricted to in-frame clones and leaves out a portion. Sampling found tens of thousands of clones, none seen once. V and J are TRBV7-9 and TRBJ2-3; D might be TRBD2 (6 bases). The receptor's source is a human donor with common variable immunodeficiency. Specimen: peripheral blood mononuclear cells. CDR3 DNA (partial): TGTGCCAGCAGCTTAGGTCTGCTAGCGTCAGATACG. This translates into CASSLGLLASDT. The entire CDR3 reads CASSLGLLASDTQYF.